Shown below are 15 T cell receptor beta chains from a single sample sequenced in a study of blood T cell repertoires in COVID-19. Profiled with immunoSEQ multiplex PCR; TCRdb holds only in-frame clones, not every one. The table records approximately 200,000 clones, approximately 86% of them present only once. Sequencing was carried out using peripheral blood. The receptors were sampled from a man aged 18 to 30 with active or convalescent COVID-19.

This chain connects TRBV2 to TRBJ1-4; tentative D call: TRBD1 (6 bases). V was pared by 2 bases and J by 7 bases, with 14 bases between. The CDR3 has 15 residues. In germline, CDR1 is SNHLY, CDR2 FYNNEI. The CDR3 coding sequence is TGTGCCAGCAGTGAAACCGGCGTAGGGGGTGAAAAACTGTTTTTT. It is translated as CASSETGVGGEKLFF.

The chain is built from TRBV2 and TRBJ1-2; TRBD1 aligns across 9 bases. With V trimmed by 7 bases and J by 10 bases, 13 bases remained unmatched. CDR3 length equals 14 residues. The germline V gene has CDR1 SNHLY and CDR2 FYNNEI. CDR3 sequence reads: CASTRGQGEGVYTF. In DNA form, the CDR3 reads TGTGCCAGCACTAGGGGACAGGGAGAAGGGGTCTACACCTTC. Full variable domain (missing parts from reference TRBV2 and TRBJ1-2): EPEVTQTPSHQVTQMGQEVILRCVPISNHLYFYWYRQILGQKVEFLVSFYNNEISEKSEIFDDQFSVERPDGSNFTLKIRSTKLEDSAMYFCASTRGQGEGVYTFGSGTRLTVV.

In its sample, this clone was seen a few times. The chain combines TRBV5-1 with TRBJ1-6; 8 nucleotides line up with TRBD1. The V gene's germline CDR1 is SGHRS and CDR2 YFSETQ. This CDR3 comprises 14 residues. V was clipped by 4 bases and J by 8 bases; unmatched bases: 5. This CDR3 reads CASSPGQDYSPLHF. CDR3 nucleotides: TGCGCCAGCAGCCCGGGACAGGACTATTCACCCCTCCACTTT.

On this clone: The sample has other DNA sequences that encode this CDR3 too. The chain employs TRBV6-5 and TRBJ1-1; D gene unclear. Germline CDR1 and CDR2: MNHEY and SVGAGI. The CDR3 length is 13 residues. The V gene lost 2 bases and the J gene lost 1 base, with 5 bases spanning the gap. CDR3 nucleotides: TGTGCCAGCAGTTACACGGGGAACACTGAAGCTTTCTTT. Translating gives CASSYTGNTEAFF.

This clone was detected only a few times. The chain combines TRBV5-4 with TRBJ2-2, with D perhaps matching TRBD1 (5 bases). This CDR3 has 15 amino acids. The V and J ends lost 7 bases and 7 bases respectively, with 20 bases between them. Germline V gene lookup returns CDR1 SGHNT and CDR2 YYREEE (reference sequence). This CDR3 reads CASHVYRQLLGELFF. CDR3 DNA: TGTGCCAGCCACGTTTATCGACAGTTACTCGGGGAGCTGTTTTTT.

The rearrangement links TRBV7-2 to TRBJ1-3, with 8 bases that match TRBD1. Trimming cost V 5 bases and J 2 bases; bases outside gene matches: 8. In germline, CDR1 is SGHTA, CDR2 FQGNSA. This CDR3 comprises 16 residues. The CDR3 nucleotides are TGTGCCAGCAGCCGGCCCGGACAGGGCCCTGGAAACACCATATATTTT. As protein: CASSRPGQGPGNTIYF.

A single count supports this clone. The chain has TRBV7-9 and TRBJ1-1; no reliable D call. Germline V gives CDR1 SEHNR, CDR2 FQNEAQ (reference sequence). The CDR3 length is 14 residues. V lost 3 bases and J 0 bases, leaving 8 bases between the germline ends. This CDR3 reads CASSFDNLNTEAFF. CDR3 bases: TGTGCCAGCAGCTTTGACAACCTGAACACTGAAGCTTTCTTT.

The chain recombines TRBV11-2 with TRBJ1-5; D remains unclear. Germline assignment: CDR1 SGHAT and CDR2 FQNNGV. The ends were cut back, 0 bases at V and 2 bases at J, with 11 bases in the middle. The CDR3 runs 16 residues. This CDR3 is CASSLDSGQGNQPQHF. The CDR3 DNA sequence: TGTGCCAGCAGCTTAGATAGCGGCCAAGGCAATCAGCCCCAGCATTTT.

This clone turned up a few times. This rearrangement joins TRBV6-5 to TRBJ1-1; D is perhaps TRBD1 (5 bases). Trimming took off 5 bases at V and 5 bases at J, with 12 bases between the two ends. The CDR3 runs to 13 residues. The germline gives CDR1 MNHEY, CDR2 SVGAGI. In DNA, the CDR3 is TGTGCCAGCAGTCGCAACAGGCAGACTGAAGCTTTCTTT. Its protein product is CASSRNRQTEAFF.

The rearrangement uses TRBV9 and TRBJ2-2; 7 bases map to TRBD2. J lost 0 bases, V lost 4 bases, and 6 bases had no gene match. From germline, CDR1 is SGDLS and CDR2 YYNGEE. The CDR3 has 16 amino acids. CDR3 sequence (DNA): TGTGCCAGCAGCCCCCTCCGGGGGGCGAACACCGGGGAGCTGTTTTTT. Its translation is CASSPLRGANTGELFF. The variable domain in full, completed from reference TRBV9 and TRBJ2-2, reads DSGVTQTPKHLITATGQRVTLRCSPRSGDLSVYWYQQSLDQGLQFLIQYYNGEERAKGNILERFSAQQFPDLHSELNLSSLELGDSALYFCASSPLRGANTGELFFGEGSRLTVL.

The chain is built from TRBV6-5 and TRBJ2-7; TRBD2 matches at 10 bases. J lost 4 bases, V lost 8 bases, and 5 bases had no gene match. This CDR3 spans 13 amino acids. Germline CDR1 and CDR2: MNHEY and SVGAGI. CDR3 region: CASLAGVSYEQYF. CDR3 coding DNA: TGTGCCAGCCTAGCGGGAGTTTCATACGAGCAGTACTTC.

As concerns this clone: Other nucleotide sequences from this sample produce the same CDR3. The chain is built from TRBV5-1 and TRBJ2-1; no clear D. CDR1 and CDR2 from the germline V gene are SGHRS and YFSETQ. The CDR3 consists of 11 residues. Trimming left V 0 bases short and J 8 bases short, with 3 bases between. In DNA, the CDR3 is TGCGCCAGCAGCTTGGCTGATGAGCAGTTCTTC. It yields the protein CASSLADEQFF. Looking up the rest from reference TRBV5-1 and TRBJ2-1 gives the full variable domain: KAGVTQTPRYLIKTRGQQVTLSCSPISGHRSVSWYQQTPGQGLQFLFEYFSETQRNKGNFPGRFSGRQFSNSRSEMNVSTLELGDSALYLCASSLADEQFFGPGTRLTVL.

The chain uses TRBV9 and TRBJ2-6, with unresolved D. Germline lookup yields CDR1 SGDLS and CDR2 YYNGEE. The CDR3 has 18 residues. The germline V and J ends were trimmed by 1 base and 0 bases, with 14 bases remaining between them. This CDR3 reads CASSVRAAASSGANVLTF. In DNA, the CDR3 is TGTGCCAGCAGCGTACGCGCCGCGGCGAGCTCTGGGGCCAACGTCCTGACTTTC.

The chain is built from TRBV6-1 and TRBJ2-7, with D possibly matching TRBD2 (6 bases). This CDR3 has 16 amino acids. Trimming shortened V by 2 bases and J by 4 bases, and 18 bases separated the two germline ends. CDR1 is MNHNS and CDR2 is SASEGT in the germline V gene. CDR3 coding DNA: TGTGCCAGCAGTGAACATAGCGGCTTAGGGAATTACGAGCAGTACTTC. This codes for CASSEHSGLGNYEQYF.

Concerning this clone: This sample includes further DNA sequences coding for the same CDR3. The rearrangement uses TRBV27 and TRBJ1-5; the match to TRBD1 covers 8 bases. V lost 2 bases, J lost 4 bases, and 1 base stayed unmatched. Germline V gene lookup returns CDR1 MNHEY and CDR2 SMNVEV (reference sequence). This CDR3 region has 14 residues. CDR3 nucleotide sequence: TGTGCCAGCAGTTTAGACAGGGGAAATCAGCCCCAGCATTTT. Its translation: CASSLDRGNQPQHF.